A selection of T cell receptor beta chains follows, all from one sample in a study of response to subunit inactivated influenza vaccine. TCRdb analysed the RT-PCR reads with MiXCR anew, one entry per CDR3 protein. The sample includes 600,000 to 850,000 distinct CDR3 sequences, about 14% of them seen just once. The sample here was PBMCs from blood, taken 14 to 15 days before vaccination. The receptors were sampled from a man aged 50-59 years who received an inactivated influenza vaccine. CDR3s include the opening cysteine and the closing phenylalanine or tryptophan. D genes are given only for firm matches. The size of a clone is reported for some rows only, either as once, few or many, or as a class for expanded clones.

15,TRBJ2-2,few,TRBV10-1,-,CASSSPSEPTGELFF,TGCGCCAGCAGTTCCCCCAGCGAACCCACCGGGGAGCTGTTTTTT
13,TRBJ2-1,-,TRBV20-1,TRBD2,CSALTSGPREQFF,TGCAGTGCTCTGACTAGCGGGCCCCGTGAGCAGTTCTTC
14,TRBJ2-7,many,TRBV5-6,TRBD1,CASSVGTGVYEQYF,TGCGCCAGCAGCGTCGGGACAGGGGTGTACGAGCAGTACTTC
15,TRBJ2-7,-,TRBV28,-,CASSSDREGNYEQYF,TGTGCCAGCAGTTCAGACAGGGAGGGGAATTACGAGCAGTACTTC
16,TRBJ1-5,many,TRBV28,TRBD1,CASSFTRTGAGQPQHF,TGTGCCAGCAGTTTCACTAGGACAGGGGCGGGTCAGCCCCAGCATTTT
18,TRBJ1-6,-,TRBV7-8,TRBD1,CASSLGQGAGSYNSPLHF,TGTGCCAGCAGCTTGGGACAGGGGGCCGGGTCCTATAATTCACCCCTCCACTTT
16,TRBJ2-1,few,TRBV4-2,-,CASRSAATHGLNEQFF,TGTGCCAGCCGCTCCGCGGCGACCCACGGTCTTAATGAGCAGTTCTTC
15,TRBJ2-3,-,TRBV20-1,TRBD1,CSADARDRSTDTQYF,TGCAGTGCTGACGCCAGGGACAGGAGCACAGATACGCAGTATTTT
16,TRBJ2-3,-,TRBV20-1,-,CSAGDSRTRSTDTQYF,TGCAGTGCGGGGGACTCCCGAACCCGGAGCACAGATACGCAGTATTTT
14,TRBJ1-1,-,TRBV12-3/TRBV12-4,-,CASSLWGSVAEAFF,TGTGCCAGCAGTTTATGGGGGTCTGTGGCTGAAGCTTTCTTT
12,TRBJ2-5,-,TRBV29-1,-,CSVWAAPETQYF,TGCAGCGTTTGGGCAGCTCCTGAGACCCAGTACTTC
15,TRBJ2-1,-,TRBV21-1,-,CASQSGVPTYNEQFF,TGTGCCAGCCAATCAGGGGTCCCCACCTACAATGAGCAGTTCTTC
13,TRBJ2-1,many,TRBV7-9,TRBD2,CASGGGGYNEQFF,TGTGCCAGTGGCGGGGGGGGGTACAATGAGCAGTTCTTC
15,TRBJ2-7,few,TRBV28,-,CASTRRSTPSPEQYF,TGTGCCAGCACCCGTCGTTCGACACCTTCCCCCGAGCAGTACTTC
17,TRBJ2-3,many,TRBV2,TRBD2,CASSTSGSYLGTDTQYF,TGTGCCAGCAGTACTAGCGGGAGTTATCTTGGCACAGATACGCAGTATTTT
15,TRBJ2-3,-,TRBV12-3/TRBV12-4,TRBD2,CASSLVGLDTDTQYF,TGTGCCAGCAGTTTAGTCGGACTAGACACAGATACGCAGTATTTT
16,TRBJ2-7,few,TRBV7-2,-,CASSLGGSWAHYEQYF,TGTGCCAGCAGCTTAGGAGGATCCTGGGCTCACTACGAGCAGTACTTC
14,TRBJ2-7,many,TRBV9,-,CASSAQGSTTEQYF,TGTGCCAGCAGCGCCCAGGGGAGTACTACGGAGCAGTACTTC
14,TRBJ2-2,few,TRBV29-1,TRBD1,CSVGRDRATGELFF,TGCAGCGTGGGGAGGGACAGGGCCACCGGGGAGCTGTTTTTT
17,TRBJ2-3,few,TRBV11-2,TRBD1,CASSLTTRQGSTDTQYF,TGTGCCAGCAGCCTCACTACCCGACAGGGGAGCACAGATACGCAGTATTTT
12,TRBJ2-1,many,TRBV29-1,-,CSGTMLTNEQFF,TGCAGCGGTACGATGCTAACCAATGAGCAGTTCTTC
16,TRBJ2-2,-,TRBV4-1,-,CASSQALALNTGELFF,TGCGCCAGCAGCCAAGCACTAGCCCTAAACACCGGGGAGCTGTTTTTT
15,TRBJ1-5,many,TRBV5-1,-,CASSLAGVSNQPQHF,TGCGCCAGCAGCTTGGCTGGGGTTAGTAATCAGCCCCAGCATTTT
15,TRBJ2-1,many,TRBV5-5,TRBD2,CASSLASGTYNEQFF,TGTGCCAGCAGCTTGGCTAGCGGGACCTACAATGAGCAGTTCTTC
14,TRBJ2-2,many,TRBV7-3,-,CASSPGTLSGELFF,TGTGCCAGCAGCCCCGGGACTCTTTCGGGGGAGCTGTTTTTT
16,TRBJ2-7,few,TRBV4-1,-,CASSQGRALSSYEQYF,TGCGCCAGCAGCCAAGGTAGGGCCCTGAGCTCCTACGAGCAGTACTTC
17,TRBJ2-7,-,TRBV6-1,TRBD2,CASNPTSGAIFFYEQYF,TGTGCCAGCAATCCGACTAGCGGGGCCATATTTTTCTACGAGCAGTACTTC